Listed below are T cell receptor beta chains from one sample, sequenced in a study of response to subunit inactivated influenza vaccine. TCRdb used MiXCR to reprocess the RT-PCR reads, holding one entry per CDR3 protein. The data show about 540,000 distinct CDR3 sequences, under 30% seen once. Another study also made use of these data, one on T cells expressing NK-cell markers.

Material: CD4+ T cells sorted from PBMCs, obtained 11 to 12 days after vaccination. All receptors come from a man aged 45-60 years who received an inactivated influenza vaccine. The CDR3 runs from the conserved cysteine through the conserved F or W. A D gene is named only where the DNA matches it firmly.

TRBV6-1	TRBD2	TRBJ2-1	CASTRLAGGMEFF
TRBV24-1	TRBD2	TRBJ2-1	CATSDGTSDHYNEQFF
TRBV7-2	.	TRBJ2-1	CASSGPGVRGHNEQFF
TRBV7-9	TRBD1	TRBJ2-7	CASSPRTGESYEQYF
TRBV5-6	TRBD1	TRBJ2-7	CASSRDRASEQYF
TRBV20-1	.	TRBJ2-7	CSARGGAGGHF
TRBV12-3/TRBV12-4	.	TRBJ2-5	CASSLNAGETQYF
TRBV11-2	TRBD2	TRBJ2-1	CASSPPTSGLILSSYNEQFF
TRBV9	TRBD2	TRBJ2-1	CASGAGTRGGYNEQFF
TRBV25-1	TRBD1	TRBJ1-5	CASSGAGGPQHF
TRBV12-3/TRBV12-4	.	TRBJ1-1	CASSSGVLRSVIEAFF
TRBV29-1	.	TRBJ2-1	CSVGPRTRVNEQFF
TRBV5-1	.	TRBJ2-2	CASSLGGLSSNTGELFF
TRBV12-3/TRBV12-4	TRBD1	TRBJ2-2	CASSLARRQGNTGELFF
TRBV7-9	.	TRBJ2-5	CASRPTGPETQYF
TRBV3-1	.	TRBJ2-2	CASSQNRGRGNTGELFF
TRBV19	.	TRBJ2-4	CASSIEHRPRDIQYF
TRBV7-2	TRBD1	TRBJ1-4	CASSWPGQGQEKLFF
TRBV12-1	.	TRBJ2-3	CASSTGLAGVADTQYF
TRBV20-1	.	TRBJ2-7	CSATTTGKVPYEQYF
TRBV7-6	TRBD2	TRBJ2-1	CASSPTSGGTNEQFF